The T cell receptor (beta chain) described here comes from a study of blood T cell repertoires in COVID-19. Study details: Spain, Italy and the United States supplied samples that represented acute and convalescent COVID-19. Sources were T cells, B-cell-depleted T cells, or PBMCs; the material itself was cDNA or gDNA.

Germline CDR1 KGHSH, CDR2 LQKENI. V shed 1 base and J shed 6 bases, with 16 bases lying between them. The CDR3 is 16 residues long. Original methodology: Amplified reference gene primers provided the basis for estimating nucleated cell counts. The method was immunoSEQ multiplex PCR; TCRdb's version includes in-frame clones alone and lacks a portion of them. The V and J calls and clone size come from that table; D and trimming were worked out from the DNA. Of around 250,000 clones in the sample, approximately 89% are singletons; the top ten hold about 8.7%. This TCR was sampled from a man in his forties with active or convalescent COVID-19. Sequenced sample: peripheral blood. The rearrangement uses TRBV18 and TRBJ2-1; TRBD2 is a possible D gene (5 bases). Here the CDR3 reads CASSPQDPRVGNEQFF. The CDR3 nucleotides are TGTGCCAGCTCACCACAGGACCCGCGGGTCGGCAATGAGCAGTTCTTC.